These 24 T cell receptor beta chains were all obtained from the same sample, sequenced in a study of blood T cell repertoires in COVID-19. Sequencing used immunoSEQ multiplex PCR; TCRdb keeps in-frame clones, though not all of them. Among about 150,000 clones listed, about 90% were seen once. Material: peripheral blood. The receptors were gathered from a man aged 45 to 65 with acute or convalescent COVID-19.

The chain links TRBV4-2 to TRBJ2-3; 7 bases align to TRBD2. This CDR3 contains 19 residues. Per the germline V gene, CDR1 is LGHNA and CDR2 is YNFKEQ. The trim removed 4 bases at V and 2 bases at J, leaving 18 bases unmatched. The CDR3 loop reads CASSPRITWAGTNTDTQYF. The CDR3 coding sequence is TGTGCCAGCAGCCCGCGAATAACCTGGGCCGGGACTAACACAGATACGCAGTATTTT.

The chain employs TRBV30 and TRBJ2-1; 9 bases line up with TRBD2. The V and J ends lost 5 bases and 1 base, in that order; junction bases with no gene match: 6. The CDR3 runs to 15 residues. Germline CDR1 GTSNPN, CDR2 SVGIG (reference sequence). CDR3: CAWGLAGASYNEQFF. The CDR3 DNA is TGTGCCTGGGGATTAGCGGGAGCTTCCTACAATGAGCAGTTCTTC.

This chain joins TRBV5-6 and TRBJ1-3, with 7 bases aligning to TRBD1. From germline, CDR1 is SGHDT and CDR2 YYEEEE. The CDR3 totals 15 residues. V dropped 4 bases and J dropped 0; count of bases not matched to a gene: 4. CDR3 bases: TGTGCCAGCAGCCACAGGGGAAGCTCTGGAAACACCATATATTTT. This codes for CASSHRGSSGNTIYF.

The J gene is TRBJ1-4, the V gene TRBV7-8, with 8 bases fitting TRBD1. CDR1 is SGHVS and CDR2 is FQNEAQ in the germline V gene. The CDR3 consists of 14 residues. V lost 6 bases and J lost 4; bases outside the gene matches: 4. CDR3 region: CASSFGQGNEKLFF. CDR3 in DNA: TGTGCCAGCAGTTTTGGACAGGGTAATGAAAAACTGTTTTTT.

The chain recombines TRBV9 with TRBJ2-7; D remains unclear. Trimming took off 4 bases at V and 3 bases at J, with 8 bases between the two ends. Germline-derived CDR1 and CDR2 are SGDLS and YYNGEE. The CDR3 totals 12 residues. The CDR3: CASSRDNYEQYF. The CDR3 nucleotides are TGTGCCAGCAGCAGAGACAACTACGAGCAGTACTTC.

This clone occurred a few times. This sequence joins TRBV29-1 and TRBJ2-1, with a weak D call TRBD2 (6 bases). Germline V lookup: CDR1 SQVTM, CDR2 ANQGSEA. This CDR3 is 15 amino acids long. V lost 6 bases and J lost 12, with 27 bases in between. The CDR3 is CSVVMGGVGGGGQFF. Written as DNA, the CDR3 is TGCAGCGTCGTGATGGGTGGGGTCGGGGGAGGCGGGCAGTTCTTC.

This clone appeared a single time. The V and J genes are TRBV30 and TRBJ1-4; D is ambiguous. This CDR3 is 13 amino acids long. Germline values: CDR1 GTSNPN, CDR2 SVGIG (reference sequence). V lost 4 bases and J 3 bases, leaving 9 bases between the germline ends. The CDR3 here is CAWNAYSNEKLFF. The CDR3 bases are TGTGCCTGGAATGCCTACTCTAATGAAAAACTGTTTTTT. Combining the CDR3 with reference TRBV30 and TRBJ1-4 gives the whole variable domain SQTIHQWPATLVQPVGSPLSLECTVEGTSNPNLYWYRQAAGRGLQLLFYSVGIGQISSEVPQNLSASRPQDRQFILSSKKLLLSDSGFYLCAWNAYSNEKLFFGSGTQLSVL.

This clone has only one observation. The CDR3 reads CASSTQSGGLTGELFF. The DNA for the CDR3 is TGTGCCAGCAGCACCCAGTCGGGGGGTCTGACCGGGGAGCTGTTTTTT. This sequence joins TRBV11-3 and TRBJ2-2; 7 nucleotides align to TRBD2. The germline CDR1 and CDR2 sequences are SGHNT and YENEEA. This CDR3 contains 16 residues. V lost 5 bases, J lost 5 bases, and 11 bases stayed unmatched. Variable domain in full (rest from reference TRBV11-3 and TRBJ2-2): EAGVVQSPRYKIIEKKQPVAFWCNPISGHNTLYWYLQNLGQGPELLIRYENEEAVDDSQLPKDRFSAERLKGVDSTLKIQPAELGDSAVYLCASSTQSGGLTGELFFGEGSRLTVL.

The chain is built from TRBV2 and TRBJ1-5; TRBD1 agrees at 8 bases. J lost 7 bases, V lost 5 bases, and 7 bases had no gene match. The CDR3 is 14 amino acids. Germline CDR1 reads SNHLY; CDR2 reads FYNNEI. CDR3 amino acids: CASSRGQGRQPQHF. CDR3 DNA: TGTGCCAGCAGTAGAGGACAGGGCCGGCAGCCCCAGCATTTT.

J is TRBJ2-5 and V is TRBV11-2; the match to TRBD2 covers 16 bases. This CDR3 region has 18 residues. V trimming: 1 base; J trimming: 7 bases; junction bases outside the gene matches: 9. Germline lookup yields CDR1 SGHAT and CDR2 FQNNGV. The DNA for the CDR3 is TGTGCCAGCAGCTTAGCCCCGGGACTAGCGGGGGGGTTGGGGACCCAGTACTTC. It yields the protein CASSLAPGLAGGLGTQYF.

The chain carries TRBV7-6 and TRBJ1-6, with 7 bases aligning to TRBD1. Trimming took 2 bases from V and 9 from J; bases not matched to a gene: 25. CDR1 SGHVS and CDR2 FNYEAQ come from the germline V gene. The CDR3 has 21 residues. CDR3 nucleotides: TGTGCCAGCAGCTTAACCGCCCAGCCCCGACAGGGAGGTTTCCCGCGTTCACCCCTCCACTTT. It codes for CASSLTAQPRQGGFPRSPLHF.

The gene calls are TRBV24-1 and TRBJ2-3; 9 bases map to TRBD2. The CDR3 runs to 18 residues. Germline CDR1 and CDR2: KGHDR and SFDVKD. Trimming took 1 base from V and 1 from J; bases not matched to a gene: 8. The chain's CDR3 is CATSDFETSGIRTDTQYF. The CDR3 region has the DNA TGTGCCACCAGTGATTTTGAGACTAGCGGCATACGCACAGATACGCAGTATTTT.

This rearrangement joins TRBV19 to TRBJ1-2; D might be TRBD1 (5 bases). CDR3 length equals 15 residues. Trimming took 0 bases from V and 5 from J, leaving 13 bases between them. Per germline, CDR1 LNHDA and CDR2 SQIVND (reference sequence). CDR3 protein: CASSIDDGQVYGYTF. For the CDR3, the DNA is TGTGCCAGTAGTATAGATGACGGACAAGTTTATGGCTACACCTTC.

The V gene is TRBV6-5, the J gene TRBJ2-7; possibly TRBD1 for D (5 bases). Germline values: CDR1 MNHEY, CDR2 SVGAGI. This CDR3 spans 12 amino acids. V lost 7 bases, J lost 3 bases, and 10 bases lay in between. The CDR3 region is CASKTAYYEQYF. CDR3 bases: TGTGCCAGCAAGACAGCCTACTACGAGCAGTACTTC.

CDR3 bases: TGTGCCAGCAGCTTGACAGGGGACTGGGAGACCCAGTACTTC. Translating gives CASSLTGDWETQYF. The J gene is TRBJ2-5, the V gene TRBV7-8, with 8 bases fitting TRBD1. Germline V gene lookup returns CDR1 SGHVS and CDR2 FQNEAQ. V dropped 3 bases and J dropped 5; count of bases not matched to a gene: 5. The CDR3 runs to 14 residues.

J is TRBJ2-7 and V is TRBV5-8; D is uncertain. Trimming left V 1 base short and J 0 bases short, with 8 bases between. The CDR3 extends over 14 amino acids. Germline values: CDR1 SGHTS, CDR2 YDEGEE. CDR3 sequence reads: CASSLSVHSYEQYF. For the CDR3, the DNA is TGTGCCAGCAGCTTGTCAGTGCACTCCTACGAGCAGTACTTC.

The chain couples TRBV28 to TRBJ2-7; D unresolved. V shed 7 bases and J shed 0 bases, with 19 bases lying between them. This CDR3 spans 16 amino acids. CDR1 MDHEN and CDR2 SYDVKM come from the germline V gene. The DNA of the CDR3 is TGTGCCAGCACCGCCGGGTCTACGAGAAGCTCCTACGAGCAGTACTTC. Protein sequence: CASTAGSTRSSYEQYF.

The V gene is TRBV10-1, the J gene TRBJ2-1; 8 bases agree with TRBD2. V shed 2 bases and J 0 bases; nucleotides not matched to a gene: 0. The germline V gene has CDR1 WNHNN and CDR2 SYGVQD (reference sequence). There are 15 residues in the CDR3. Here the CDR3 reads CASSESGGSYNEQFF. CDR3 coding DNA: TGCGCCAGCAGTGAGAGCGGGGGCTCCTACAATGAGCAGTTCTTC.

The chain combines TRBV6-5 with TRBJ1-1; D not resolved. The length of the CDR3 is 13 residues. Germline loops: CDR1 MNHEY, CDR2 SVGAGI. The V end lost 8 bases, the J end lost 0 bases, and 10 bases lay between the germline ends. The CDR3 DNA reads as TGTGCCAGCTTTGTGGCTCTGAACACTGAAGCTTTCTTT. Translation gives CASFVALNTEAFF.

The J gene is TRBJ1-5, the V gene TRBV19; 8 bases agree with TRBD1. V gave up 5 bases and J gave up 5 bases; unmatched junction bases: 5. The CDR3 is made up of 14 amino acids. Per germline, CDR1 LNHDA and CDR2 SQIVND (reference sequence). The CDR3 bases are TGTGCCAGTAGTGTACTACAGGGGGATCAGCCCCAGCATTTT. Amino acids: CASSVLQGDQPQHF.

The chain is built from TRBV28 and TRBJ1-2; D is uncertain. The V gene's germline CDR1 is MDHEN and CDR2 SYDVKM. The CDR3 loop spans 12 amino acids. V dropped 5 bases and J dropped 4 bases, with 8 bases sitting between them. As DNA, the CDR3 is TGTGCCAGCAGTCCTCTAAGCTATGGCTACACCTTC. Encoded protein: CASSPLSYGYTF.

CDR3 protein: CASSKGPTQGEKLFF. The CDR3 region has the DNA TGTGCCAGTAGTAAAGGACCGACCCAGGGGGAAAAACTGTTTTTT. The chain is built from TRBV19 and TRBJ1-4, with a possible D match to TRBD1 (6 bases). Germline CDR1 reads LNHDA; CDR2 reads SQIVND (reference sequence). This CDR3 region has 15 residues. The V end lost 4 bases, the J end lost 8 bases, and 17 bases lay between the germline ends.

The rearrangement uses TRBV3-1 (or the pseudogene TRBV3-2) and TRBJ1-3; weak D call: TRBD1 (5 bases). Trimming took 0 bases from V and 0 from J, leaving 21 bases between them. Germline lookup yields CDR1 LGHDT and CDR2 YNNKEL (reference sequence). There are 20 residues in the CDR3. The CDR3 here is CASSQDSDWAGGFSGNTIYF. The CDR3 DNA is TGTGCCAGCAGCCAAGATTCAGACTGGGCCGGGGGGTTCTCTGGAAACACCATATATTTT.

This clone was observed a single time. The chain carries TRBV18 and TRBJ2-5; 7 nucleotides match TRBD2. Losses at the gene ends were 3 bases for V and 1 base for J; bases not matched to a gene: 5. Germline CDR1 reads KGHSH; CDR2 reads LQKENI. The CDR3 covers 15 residues. Here the CDR3 DNA reads TGTGCCAGCTCACCCCCACTAGCGCTCCAAGAGACCCAGTACTTC. This encodes CASSPPLALQETQYF.